This T cell receptor (beta chain) is from a study of CD8 T cells in Susac syndrome. Overall study findings and caveats: An acknowledgment was made by the study that its TCR sequencing and HLA analysis involved relatively few individuals.

Healthy donors constituted the controls, which were matched for age and sex. V was trimmed by 3 bases and J by 6 bases, leaving 9 bases between them. CDR3 length equals 12 residues. Germline loops: CDR1 DFQATT, CDR2 SNEGSKA (reference sequence). On this clonotype itself: What it recognizes is unknown.

After extraction with the RNeasy kit, about 0.45 to 1 ug of the RNA was reverse transcribed using random hexamers. TCRdb re-called the immunoSEQ multiplex PCR reads with MiXCR, one entry per CDR3 protein. The table has about 29,000 distinct CDR3 sequences, around 94% seen once. The origin of this receptor is a human donor in good health. Sequenced material: CD8+ T cells from PBMCs. The chain couples TRBV20-1 to TRBJ2-1; D remains unclear. The CDR3 sequence is CSASQSVNEQFF. CDR3 nucleotides: TGCAGTGCTAGTCAGTCAGTCAATGAGCAGTTCTTC.